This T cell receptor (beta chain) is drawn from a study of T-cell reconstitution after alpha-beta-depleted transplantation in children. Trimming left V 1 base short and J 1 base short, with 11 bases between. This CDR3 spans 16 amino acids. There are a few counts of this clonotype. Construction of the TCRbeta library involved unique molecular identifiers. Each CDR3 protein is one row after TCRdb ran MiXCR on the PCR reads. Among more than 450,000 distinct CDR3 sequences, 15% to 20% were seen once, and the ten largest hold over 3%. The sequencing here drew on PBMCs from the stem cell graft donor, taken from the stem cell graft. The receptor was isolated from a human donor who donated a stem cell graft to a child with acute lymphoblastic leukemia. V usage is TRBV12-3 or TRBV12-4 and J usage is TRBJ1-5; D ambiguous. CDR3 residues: CASSLGPGTSNQPQHF. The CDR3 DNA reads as TGTGCCAGCAGTTTAGGGCCAGGCACAAGCAATCAGCCCCAGCATTTT.